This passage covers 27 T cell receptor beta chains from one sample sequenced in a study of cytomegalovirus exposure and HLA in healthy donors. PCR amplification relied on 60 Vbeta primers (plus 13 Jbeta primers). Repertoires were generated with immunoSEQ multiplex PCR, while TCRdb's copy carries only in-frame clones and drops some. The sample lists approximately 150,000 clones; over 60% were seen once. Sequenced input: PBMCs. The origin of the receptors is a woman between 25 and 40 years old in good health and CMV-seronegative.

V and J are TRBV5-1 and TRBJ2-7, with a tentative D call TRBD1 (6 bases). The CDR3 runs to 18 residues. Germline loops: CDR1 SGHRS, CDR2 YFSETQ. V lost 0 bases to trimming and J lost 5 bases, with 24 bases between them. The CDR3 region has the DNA TGCGCCAGCAGCTTGGCCAATTTCCGGGACATTGCGTCTCACGAGCAGTACTTC. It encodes CASSLANFRDIASHEQYF. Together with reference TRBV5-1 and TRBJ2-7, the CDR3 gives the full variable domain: KAGVTQTPRYLIKTRGQQVTLSCSPISGHRSVSWYQQTPGQGLQFLFEYFSETQRNKGNFPGRFSGRQFSNSRSEMNVSTLELGDSALYLCASSLANFRDIASHEQYFGPGTRLTVT.

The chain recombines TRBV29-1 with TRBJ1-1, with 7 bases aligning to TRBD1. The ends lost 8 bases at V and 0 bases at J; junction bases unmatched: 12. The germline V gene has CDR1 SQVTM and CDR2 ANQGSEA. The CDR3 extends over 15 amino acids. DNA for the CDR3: TGCAGCTTACTGGACAGGCGACTCTTGAACACTGAAGCTTTCTTT. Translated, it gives CSLLDRRLLNTEAFF.

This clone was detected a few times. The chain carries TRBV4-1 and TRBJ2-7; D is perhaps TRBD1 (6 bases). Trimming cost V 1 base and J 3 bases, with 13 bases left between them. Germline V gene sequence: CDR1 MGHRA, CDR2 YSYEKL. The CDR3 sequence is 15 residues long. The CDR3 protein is CASSQVGAAYYEQYF. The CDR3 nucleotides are TGCGCCAGCAGCCAAGTGGGGGCAGCTTACTACGAGCAGTACTTC.

The CDR3 DNA sequence: TGTGCCAGCGCCAACCAATACCAGACTAGCTACGAGCAGTACTTC. Protein sequence: CASANQYQTSYEQYF. The V call is TRBV6-5, the J call TRBJ2-5, with a tentative D call TRBD2 (6 bases). Gene TRBJ2-7 matches the end of the DNA better, so the J call may be wrong. There are 15 residues in the CDR3. Germline CDR1 is MNHEY and CDR2 is SVGAGI.

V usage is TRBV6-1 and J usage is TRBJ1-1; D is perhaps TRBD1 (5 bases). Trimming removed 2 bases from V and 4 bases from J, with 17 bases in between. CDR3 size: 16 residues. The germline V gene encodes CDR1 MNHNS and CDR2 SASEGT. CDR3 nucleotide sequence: TGTGCCAGCAGTGAATACACCTTTTTGGGGGGCACTGAAGCTTTCTTT. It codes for CASSEYTFLGGTEAFF.

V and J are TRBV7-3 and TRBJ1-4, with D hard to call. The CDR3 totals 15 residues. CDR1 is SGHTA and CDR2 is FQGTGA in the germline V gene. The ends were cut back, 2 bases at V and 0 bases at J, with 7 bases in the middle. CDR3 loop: CASSLDPATNEKLFF. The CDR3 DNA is TGTGCCAGCAGCTTAGATCCAGCAACTAATGAAAAACTGTTTTTT.

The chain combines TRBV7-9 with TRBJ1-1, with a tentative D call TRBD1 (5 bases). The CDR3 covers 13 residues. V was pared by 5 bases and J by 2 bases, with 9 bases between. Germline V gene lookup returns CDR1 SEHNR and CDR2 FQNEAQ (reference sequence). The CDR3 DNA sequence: TGTGCCAGCAGCGTGACAGCTAACACTGAAGCTTTCTTT. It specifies CASSVTANTEAFF.

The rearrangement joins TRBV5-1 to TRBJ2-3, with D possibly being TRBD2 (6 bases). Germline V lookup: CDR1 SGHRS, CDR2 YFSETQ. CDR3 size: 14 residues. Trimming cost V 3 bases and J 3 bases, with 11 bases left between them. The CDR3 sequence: CASSSTSTTDTQYF. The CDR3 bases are TGCGCCAGCAGCTCGACTAGTACGACAGATACGCAGTATTTT.

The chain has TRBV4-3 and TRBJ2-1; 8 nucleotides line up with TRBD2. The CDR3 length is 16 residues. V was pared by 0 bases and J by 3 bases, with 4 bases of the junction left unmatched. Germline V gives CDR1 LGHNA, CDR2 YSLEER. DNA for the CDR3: TGCGCCAGCAGCCAAGATAGGGGACTAGGCTACAATGAGCAGTTCTTC. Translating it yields CASSQDRGLGYNEQFF.

The CDR3, as DNA: TGTGCCAGCAGTTTATCCCTAGCGTCAGATACGCAGTATTTT. Amino acid sequence: CASSLSLASDTQYF. This sequence joins TRBV27 and TRBJ2-3, with D possibly TRBD2 on 6 matching bases. V shed 0 bases and J shed 4 bases, with 8 bases lying between them. CDR1 is MNHEY and CDR2 is SMNVEV in the germline V gene (reference sequence). The CDR3 totals 14 residues.

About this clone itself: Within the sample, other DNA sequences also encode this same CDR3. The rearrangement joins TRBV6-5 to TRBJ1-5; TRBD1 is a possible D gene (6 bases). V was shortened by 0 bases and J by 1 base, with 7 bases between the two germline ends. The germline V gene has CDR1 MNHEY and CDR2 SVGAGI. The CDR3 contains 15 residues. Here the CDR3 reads CASSYSGQSNQPQHF. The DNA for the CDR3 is TGTGCCAGCAGTTACTCGGGACAAAGCAATCAGCCCCAGCATTTT.

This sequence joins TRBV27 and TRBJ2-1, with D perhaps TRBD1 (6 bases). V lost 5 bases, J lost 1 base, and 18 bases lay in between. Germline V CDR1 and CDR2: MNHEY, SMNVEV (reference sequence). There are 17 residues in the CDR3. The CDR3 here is CASSPKTGPVSYNEQFF. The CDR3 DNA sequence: TGTGCCAGCAGTCCAAAGACAGGACCTGTGTCCTACAATGAGCAGTTCTTC.

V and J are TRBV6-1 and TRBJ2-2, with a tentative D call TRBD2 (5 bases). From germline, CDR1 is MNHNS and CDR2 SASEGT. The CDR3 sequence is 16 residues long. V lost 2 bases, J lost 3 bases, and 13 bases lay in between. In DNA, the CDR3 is TGTGCCAGCAGTGAAAGAGGTCGCGGGTACACCGGGGAGCTGTTTTTT. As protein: CASSERGRGYTGELFF.

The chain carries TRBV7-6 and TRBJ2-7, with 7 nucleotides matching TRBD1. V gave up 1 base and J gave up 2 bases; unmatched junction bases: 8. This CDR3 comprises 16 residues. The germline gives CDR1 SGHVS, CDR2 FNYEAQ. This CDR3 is CASSLVSSGQTYEQYF. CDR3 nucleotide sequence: TGTGCCAGCAGCTTAGTGTCCTCGGGACAGACCTACGAGCAGTACTTC.

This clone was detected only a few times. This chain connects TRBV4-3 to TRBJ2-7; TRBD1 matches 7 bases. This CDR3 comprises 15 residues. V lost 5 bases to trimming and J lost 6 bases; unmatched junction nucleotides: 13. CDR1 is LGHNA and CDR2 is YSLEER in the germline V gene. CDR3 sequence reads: CASSVQHRGLSEQYF. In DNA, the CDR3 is TGCGCCAGCAGCGTACAGCACAGGGGATTGAGCGAGCAGTACTTC.

CDR3 nucleotide sequence: TGTGCCAGCAGCTTAAAAGCGGGGACTGATACGCAGTATTTT. Residues: CASSLKAGTDTQYF. The chain uses TRBV7-3 and TRBJ2-3; 7 nucleotides align to TRBD2. V lost 1 base, J lost 6 bases, and 4 bases stayed unmatched. This CDR3 has 14 residues. Germline CDR1 reads SGHTA; CDR2 reads FQGTGA.

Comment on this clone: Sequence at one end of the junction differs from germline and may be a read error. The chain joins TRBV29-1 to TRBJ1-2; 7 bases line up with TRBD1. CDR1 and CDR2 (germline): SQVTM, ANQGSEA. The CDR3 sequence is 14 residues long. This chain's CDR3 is CSAFTRQRTGGYPF. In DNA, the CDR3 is TGCAGCGCCTTCACCCGACAGCGGACAGGTGGCTACCCCTTC.

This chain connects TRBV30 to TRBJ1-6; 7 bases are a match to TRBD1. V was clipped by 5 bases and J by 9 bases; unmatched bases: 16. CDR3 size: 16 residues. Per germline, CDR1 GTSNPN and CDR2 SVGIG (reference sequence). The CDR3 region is CAWAPPDRTFGSPLHF. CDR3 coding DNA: TGTGCCTGGGCCCCCCCGGACAGGACCTTTGGTTCACCCCTCCACTTT.

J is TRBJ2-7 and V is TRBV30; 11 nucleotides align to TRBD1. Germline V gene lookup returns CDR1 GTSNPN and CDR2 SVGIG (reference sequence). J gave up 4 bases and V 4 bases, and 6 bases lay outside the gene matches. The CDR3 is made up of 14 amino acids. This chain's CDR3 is CAWTHGDRGYEQYF. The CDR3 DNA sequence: TGTGCCTGGACCCACGGGGACAGGGGGTACGAGCAGTACTTC.

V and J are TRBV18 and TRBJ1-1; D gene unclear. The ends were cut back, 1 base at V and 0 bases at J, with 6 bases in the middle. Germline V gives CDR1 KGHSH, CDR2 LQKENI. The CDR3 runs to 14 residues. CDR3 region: CASSPRGLNTEAFF. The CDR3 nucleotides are TGTGCCAGCTCACCACGCGGGTTGAACACTGAAGCTTTCTTT. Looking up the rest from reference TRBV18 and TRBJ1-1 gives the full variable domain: NAGVMQNPRHLVRRRGQEARLRCSPMKGHSHVYWYRQLPEEGLKFMVYLQKENIIDESGMPKERFSAEFPKEGPSILRIQQVVRGDSAAYFCASSPRGLNTEAFFGQGTRLTVV.

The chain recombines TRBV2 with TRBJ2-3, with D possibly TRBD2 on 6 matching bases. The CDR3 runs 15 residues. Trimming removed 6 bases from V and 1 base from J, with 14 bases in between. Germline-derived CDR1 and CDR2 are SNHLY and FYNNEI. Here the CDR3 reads CASREGKGGTDTQYF. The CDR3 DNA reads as TGTGCCAGCAGGGAGGGGAAAGGCGGCACAGATACGCAGTATTTT.

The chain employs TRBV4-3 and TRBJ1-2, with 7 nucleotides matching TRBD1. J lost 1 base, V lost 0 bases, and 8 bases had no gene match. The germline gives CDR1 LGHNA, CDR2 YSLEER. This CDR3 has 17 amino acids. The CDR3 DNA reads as TGCGCCAGCAGCCAAGAGAGAAGCCACAGGGGTAACTATGGCTACACCTTC. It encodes CASSQERSHRGNYGYTF.

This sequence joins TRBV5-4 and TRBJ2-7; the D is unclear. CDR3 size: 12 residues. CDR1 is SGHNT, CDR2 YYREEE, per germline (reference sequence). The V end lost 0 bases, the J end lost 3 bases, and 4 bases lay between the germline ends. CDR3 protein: CASSLDNYEQYF. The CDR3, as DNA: TGTGCCAGCAGCTTGGACAACTACGAGCAGTACTTC.

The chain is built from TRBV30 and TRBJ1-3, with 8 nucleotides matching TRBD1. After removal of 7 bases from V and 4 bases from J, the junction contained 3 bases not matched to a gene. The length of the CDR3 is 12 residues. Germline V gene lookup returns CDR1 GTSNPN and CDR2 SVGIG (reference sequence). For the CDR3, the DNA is TGTGCCTTTGACAGGGGAGGAAACACCATATATTTT. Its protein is CAFDRGGNTIYF.

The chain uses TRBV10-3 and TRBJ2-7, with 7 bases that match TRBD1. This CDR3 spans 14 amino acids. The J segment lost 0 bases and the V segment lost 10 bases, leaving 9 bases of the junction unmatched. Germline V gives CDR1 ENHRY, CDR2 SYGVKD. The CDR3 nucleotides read TGTGCCAGCCGGGTTTCAGGGGGCTCCTACGAGCAGTACTTC. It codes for CASRVSGGSYEQYF.

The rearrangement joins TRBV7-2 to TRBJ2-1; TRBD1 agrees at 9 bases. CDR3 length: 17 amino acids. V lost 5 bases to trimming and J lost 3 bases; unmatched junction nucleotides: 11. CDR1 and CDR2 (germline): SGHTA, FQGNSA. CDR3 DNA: TGTGCCAGCAGCCAGGGACAGGGAGGCCGTTACTACAATGAGCAGTTCTTC. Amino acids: CASSQGQGGRYYNEQFF.

The CDR3 spells CASSQAFSGNTIYF. As DNA, the CDR3 is TGCGCCAGCAGCCAAGCCTTCTCTGGAAACACCATATATTTT. J is TRBJ1-3 and V is TRBV4-1, with no clear D. This CDR3 comprises 14 residues. V lost 1 base and J lost 0, with 4 bases in between. Germline V CDR1 and CDR2: MGHRA, YSYEKL.